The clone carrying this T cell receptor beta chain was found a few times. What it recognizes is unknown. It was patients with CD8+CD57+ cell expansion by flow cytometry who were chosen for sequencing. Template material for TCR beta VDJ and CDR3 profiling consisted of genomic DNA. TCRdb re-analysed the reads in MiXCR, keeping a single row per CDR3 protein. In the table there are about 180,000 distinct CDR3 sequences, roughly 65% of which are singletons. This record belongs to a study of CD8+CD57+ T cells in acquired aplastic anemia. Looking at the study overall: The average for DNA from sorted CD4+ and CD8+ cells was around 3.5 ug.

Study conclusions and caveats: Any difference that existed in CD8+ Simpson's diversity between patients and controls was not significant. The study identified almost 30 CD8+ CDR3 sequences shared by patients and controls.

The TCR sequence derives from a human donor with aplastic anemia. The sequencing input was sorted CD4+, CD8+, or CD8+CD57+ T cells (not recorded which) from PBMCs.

CDR3 sequence: CSASSQEVGGTNYGYTF. CDR3 nucleotide sequence: TGCAGTGCCAGCAGCCAAGAAGTCGGGGGGACCAACTATGGCTACACCTTC. This sequence joins TRBV20-1 and TRBJ1-2, with D perhaps matching TRBD1 (5 bases). The CDR3 runs to 17 residues. The V end lost 6 bases, the J end lost 2 bases, and 25 bases lay between the germline ends. Per germline, CDR1 DFQATT and CDR2 SNEGSKA (reference sequence).